The 9 T cell receptor beta chains presented below share a single source sample, sequenced in a study of cytomegalovirus exposure and HLA in healthy donors. Profiled with immunoSEQ multiplex PCR; TCRdb holds only in-frame clones, not every one. The sample records about 400,000 clones, roughly 89% being singletons. The sample comprised PBMCs. Source of these receptors: a woman aged 18-35 years in good health and CMV-seronegative.

The CDR3 DNA follows: TGTGCCAGCAGGGGACAGGGGGTCGGTGGGAGCACTGAAGCTTTCTTT. It encodes CASRGQGVGGSTEAFF. The chain recombines TRBV2 with TRBJ1-1, with 11 bases matching TRBD1. The length of the CDR3 is 16 residues. Per germline, CDR1 SNHLY and CDR2 FYNNEI. J was trimmed by 4 bases and V by 6 bases; bases with no gene match: 10.

This clone was found once. This chain links TRBV27 with TRBJ2-7; 12 bases align to TRBD2. With V trimmed by 3 bases and J by 1 base, 4 bases remained unmatched. This CDR3 is built from 16 residues. Germline V gene lookup returns CDR1 MNHEY and CDR2 SMNVEV (reference sequence). The CDR3 reads CASSFAGLAGSYEQYF. In nucleotides, the CDR3 is TGTGCCAGCAGTTTTGCCGGACTAGCGGGATCCTACGAGCAGTACTTC.

V usage is TRBV19 and J usage is TRBJ2-7; D possibly corresponds to TRBD1 (5 bases). The CDR3 spans 13 residues. Germline lookup yields CDR1 LNHDA and CDR2 SQIVND (reference sequence). V dropped 5 bases and J dropped 2 bases, with 10 bases sitting between them. CDR3 amino acids: CASSPGHTYEQYF. CDR3 nucleotides: TGTGCCAGTAGTCCAGGACACACCTACGAGCAGTACTTC.

This clone was seen only once. J is TRBJ2-5 and V is TRBV13; no definite D call. Germline values: CDR1 PRHDT, CDR2 FYEKMQ (reference sequence). This CDR3 region has 12 residues. With 5 bases removed from V and 5 bases from J, the gap between germline ends came to 9 bases. DNA for the CDR3: TGTGCCAGCAGCAGAGAGGAGGAGACCCAGTACTTC. Translation gives CASSREEETQYF.

The chain employs TRBV5-1 and TRBJ1-4; D is undetermined. The CDR3 consists of 13 residues. V dropped 0 bases and J dropped 16 bases, with 16 bases sitting between them. Germline values: CDR1 SGHRS, CDR2 YFSETQ. CDR3: CASSLEIGGLGFF. The CDR3 bases are TGCGCCAGCAGCTTGGAAATCGGCGGTTTGGGGTTTTTT.

The chain combines TRBV5-1 with TRBJ1-1; no clear D. Germline V lookup: CDR1 SGHRS, CDR2 YFSETQ. The ends were cut back, 4 bases at V and 6 bases at J, with 19 bases in the middle. The CDR3 is made up of 15 amino acids. This CDR3 reads CASSPVVLGQAEAFF. CDR3 DNA sequence: TGCGCCAGCAGCCCGGTGGTCTTGGGCCAGGCTGAAGCTTTCTTT.

The J gene is TRBJ1-2, the V gene TRBV7-9; 7 bases agree with TRBD1. Germline trimming cut 4 bases from V and 2 bases from J; bases unmatched to any gene: 7. CDR3 length: 15 amino acids. The germline CDR1 and CDR2 sequences are SEHNR and FQNEAQ (reference sequence). The CDR3 loop reads CASSSAGGVNYGYTF. The CDR3 coding sequence is TGTGCCAGCAGCTCCGCAGGGGGAGTCAACTATGGCTACACCTTC.

This chain links TRBV2 with TRBJ1-2; D is ambiguous. Germline V gene lookup returns CDR1 SNHLY and CDR2 FYNNEI. V was pared by 0 bases and J by 7 bases, with 15 bases between. The length of the CDR3 is 15 residues. The CDR3 region is CASSEAGDPGSGYTF. The DNA of the CDR3 is TGTGCCAGCAGTGAAGCAGGAGACCCGGGGAGTGGCTACACCTTC. Combining the CDR3 with reference TRBV2 and TRBJ1-2 gives the whole variable domain EPEVTQTPSHQVTQMGQEVILRCVPISNHLYFYWYRQILGQKVEFLVSFYNNEISEKSEIFDDQFSVERPDGSNFTLKIRSTKLEDSAMYFCASSEAGDPGSGYTFGSGTRLTVV.

The CDR3 DNA is TGTGCCAGCACCGATGCGGGGGGCGCTCCCTATGGCTACACCTTC. The encoded protein is CASTDAGGAPYGYTF. The chain carries TRBV28 and TRBJ1-2, with D perhaps TRBD1 (6 bases). CDR3 length equals 15 residues. V lost 7 bases and J 4 bases, leaving 19 bases between the germline ends. Per germline, CDR1 MDHEN and CDR2 SYDVKM.